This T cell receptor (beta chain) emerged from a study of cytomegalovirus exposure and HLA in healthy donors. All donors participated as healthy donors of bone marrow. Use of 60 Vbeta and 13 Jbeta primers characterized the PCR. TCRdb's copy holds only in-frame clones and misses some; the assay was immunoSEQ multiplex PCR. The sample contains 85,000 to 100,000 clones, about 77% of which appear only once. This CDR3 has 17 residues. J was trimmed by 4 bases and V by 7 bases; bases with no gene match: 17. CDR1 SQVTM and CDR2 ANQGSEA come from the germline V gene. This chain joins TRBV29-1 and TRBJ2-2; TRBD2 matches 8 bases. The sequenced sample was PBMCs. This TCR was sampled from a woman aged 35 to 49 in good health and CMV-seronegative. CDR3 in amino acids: CSAESGGAGGSTGELFF. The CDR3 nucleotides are TGCAGCGCTGAGTCGGGGGGGGCCGGGGGTAGCACCGGGGAGCTGTTTTTT.